A selection of T cell receptor beta chains follows, all from one sample in a study of blood T cell repertoires in COVID-19. The table came from immunoSEQ multiplex PCR; TCRdb's copy has only in-frame clones and leaves some out. This sample has 45,000 to 70,000 clones; more than 75% occur once, and the top ten carry around a fifth. Sequenced sample: peripheral blood. These receptors were obtained from a woman in her fifties or sixties with acute or convalescent COVID-19. The CDR3 runs from the conserved cysteine through the conserved F or W. Fields, in order: D gene, V gene, J gene, clone size, CDR3 DNA, CDR3 protein. A D gene is named only where the DNA matches it firmly. Clone size, where shown, is once, few, many, or a class for clones that have expanded.

d_call: NA
v_call: TRBV12-3/TRBV12-4
j_call: TRBJ1-1
clone_size: few
cdr3_nt: TGTGCCAGCACCACCTCCGTCGGTGCCGAAGCTTTCTTT
cdr3_aa: CASTTSVGAEAFF

d_call: TRBD2
v_call: TRBV9
j_call: TRBJ2-3
clone_size: NA
cdr3_nt: TGTGCCAGCAGCGTAGCGGGGGGGTCAACAGATACGCAGTATTTT
cdr3_aa: CASSVAGGSTDTQYF

d_call: NA
v_call: TRBV7-9
j_call: TRBJ2-1
clone_size: NA
cdr3_nt: TGTGCCAGCAGACTCCTAGCGATCGGCGGCGATGAGCAGTTCTTC
cdr3_aa: CASRLLAIGGDEQFF

d_call: NA
v_call: TRBV3-1/TRBV3-2
j_call: TRBJ2-3
clone_size: NA
cdr3_nt: TGTGCCAGCAGCCAATTAGGGGGTTTCACAGATACGCAGTATTTT
cdr3_aa: CASSQLGGFTDTQYF

d_call: NA
v_call: TRBV5-1
j_call: TRBJ2-1
clone_size: NA
cdr3_nt: TGCGCCAGCAGCTTACCCCCGGGGGTCATCGGGAACAATGAGCAGTTCTTC
cdr3_aa: CASSLPPGVIGNNEQFF

d_call: TRBD1
v_call: TRBV7-9
j_call: TRBJ1-2
clone_size: NA
cdr3_nt: TGTGCCAGCAGCTCTACAGGGGGAAATGGCTACACCTTC
cdr3_aa: CASSSTGGNGYTF

d_call: NA
v_call: TRBV29-1
j_call: TRBJ2-1
clone_size: NA
cdr3_nt: TGCAGCGTTGAAGTGATGTGGGGCGACAATGAGCAGTTCTTC
cdr3_aa: CSVEVMWGDNEQFF

d_call: NA
v_call: TRBV28
j_call: TRBJ1-6
clone_size: NA
cdr3_nt: TGTGCCAGCAGTTCGTCGGGAAATTCACCCCTCCACTTT
cdr3_aa: CASSSSGNSPLHF

d_call: TRBD1
v_call: TRBV6-5
j_call: TRBJ2-7
clone_size: NA
cdr3_nt: TGTGCCAGCAGCAGGACAGGGGAGTACGAGCAGTACTTC
cdr3_aa: CASSRTGEYEQYF

d_call: TRBD1
v_call: TRBV6-5
j_call: TRBJ1-1
clone_size: NA
cdr3_nt: TGTGCCAGCAGCTTCCCGGGACAGGGAGTCGAAGCTTTCTTT
cdr3_aa: CASSFPGQGVEAFF

d_call: NA
v_call: TRBV15
j_call: TRBJ2-3
clone_size: NA
cdr3_nt: TGTGCCACCAGCAGAGGCGAGGAAGGCACAGATACGCAGTATTTT
cdr3_aa: CATSRGEEGTDTQYF